This T cell receptor (beta chain) came from a study of spatial heterogeneity in lung cancer. General observations from the study: Counts of ubiquitous and regional expanded TCRs tracked ubiquitous and regional nonsynonymous mutations, respectively. Tumor mutation count correlated with how many alpha and beta TCRs expanded intratumorally.

About this clonotype: The antigen remains undetermined.

Indicated time point: sample taken at primary tumor resection. TCRdb fed the 5' RACE reads into MiXCR, producing one record per CDR3 protein. In the table there are about 24,000 distinct CDR3 sequences, roughly 10% of which are singletons. Sequenced material: lung tumor tissue, taken at surgery. This TCR came from a male donor with early-stage non-small cell lung cancer.

The DNA of the CDR3 is TGTGCCAGCACCCACAGGGGGCTAGGACACAATGAGCAGTTCTTC. Amino acids: CASTHRGLGHNEQFF. This sequence joins TRBV6-5 and TRBJ2-1; 9 bases map to TRBD1. CDR1 and CDR2 (germline): MNHEY, SVGAGI. The CDR3 runs 15 residues. The V segment lost 7 bases and the J segment 5 bases; nucleotides outside the gene matches: 9.